A single T cell receptor (beta chain) is shown here with its context. Specified time point: peripheral blood 6 weeks after treatment start. This record comes from a study of PD-L1 blockade in urothelial cancer. V dropped 2 bases and J dropped 8 bases, with 12 bases sitting between them. CDR1 is MNHEY, CDR2 SMNVEV, per germline (reference sequence). The CDR3 runs 13 residues. Profiling relied on immunoSEQ multiplex PCR, and the TCRdb table lists in-frame clones only, not all of them. Among some 110,000 clones listed, under 95% were seen once. Sequenced material: PBMCs, taken around atezolizumab (anti-PD-L1) treatment. The TCR originated in a man aged 60 to 69 with urothelial cancer. The chain carries TRBV27 and TRBJ1-1, with D perhaps matching TRBD1 (5 bases). The CDR3 sequence: CASSLVRVGEAFF. As DNA, the CDR3 is TGTGCCAGCAGTTTAGTCAGGGTAGGGGAAGCTTTCTTT.